The 5 T cell receptor beta chains in this list originate from one sample, sequenced in a study of T-cell memory formation after mild COVID-19. MiXCR was run by TCRdb on the 5' RACE reads, yielding one entry per CDR3 protein. The sample yields 250,000 to 300,000 distinct CDR3 sequences, under 20% seen once. Sequencing input: PBMCs or a T cell subset sorted from them (not recorded which). These receptors all stem from a man in his late teens or twenties who had mild COVID-19 (a few samples of this study predate the infection). Cell type and time point are not known.

This clonotype showed up just once. The V gene is TRBV6-4, the J gene TRBJ2-7; D may correspond to TRBD1 or TRBD2 (5 bases each). Trimming cost V 7 bases and J 0 bases, with 16 bases left between them. Germline V CDR1 and CDR2: MRHNA, SNTAGT. CDR3 length equals 15 residues. The CDR3 nucleotides read TGTGCCAGCAAGCCCGGGACGGCCTCCTCCTACGAGCAGTACGTC. This translates into CASKPGTASSYEQYV.

This sequence joins TRBV6-2 or TRBV6-3 and TRBJ1-6; D unresolved. Trimming stripped 4 bases from V and 5 bases from J, with 12 bases between. Per germline, CDR1 MNHEY and CDR2 SVGEGT. The CDR3 contains 15 residues. CDR3 loop: CASSSVGHHNSPLHF. The CDR3 nucleotides read TGTGCCAGCAGTTCGGTGGGCCACCATAATTCACCCCTCCACTTT.

This clonotype was seen at least ten times. The rearrangement links TRBV9 to TRBJ2-4; D might be TRBD2 (5 bases). CDR1 is SGDLS and CDR2 is YYNGEE in the germline V gene. The CDR3 runs to 14 residues. The V end lost 0 bases, the J end lost 8 bases, and 12 bases lay between the germline ends. This chain's CDR3 is CASSVDALRDIQYF. CDR3 coding DNA: TGTGCCAGCAGCGTAGATGCCCTGAGGGACATTCAGTACTTC.

This clonotype was detected many times. At one boundary the junction diverges from the germline segment, which might be a read error. The J gene is TRBJ2-3, the V gene TRBV5-1; D remains ambiguous. The V gene's germline CDR1 is SGHRS and CDR2 YFSETQ. The CDR3 loop spans 12 amino acids. CDR3 sequence (DNA): TGTGCCAGCAGCTTAGTAGGGGATACGCAGTATTTT. Its translation is CASSLVGDTQYF.

The genes are TRBV29-1 and TRBJ1-2, with a possible D match to TRBD1 (6 bases). The CDR3 length is 13 residues. The V end was cut by 6 bases, the J end by 2 bases, with 13 bases between. CDR1 and CDR2 (germline): SQVTM, ANQGSEA. The CDR3: CSVRGTLNYGYTF. The CDR3 nucleotides read TGCAGCGTGCGGGGGACACTCAACTATGGCTACACCTTC.